This T cell receptor beta chain was captured by sequencing in a study of T-cell reconstitution after alpha-beta-depleted transplantation in children. This clonotype was picked up many times. Its specificity is unknown. It was with unique molecular identifiers that the TCRbeta library was prepared. TCRdb reprocessed the PCR reads via MiXCR and lists one record per CDR3 protein. The sample shows around 2,800 distinct CDR3 sequences, over 10% of them seen only once. Germline assignment: CDR1 SGHKS and CDR2 YYEKEE (reference sequence). Germline trimming cut 4 bases from V and 4 bases from J; bases unmatched to any gene: 4. The CDR3 runs to 15 residues. Study observations and caveats: Newly made T cells mostly supplied T-cell counts and diversity one year after transplant.

This sample comprised PBMCs, mostly from graft donor cells, obtained 360 days after TCRalphabeta/CD19-depleted stem cell transplant. This rearrangement joins TRBV5-5 to TRBJ2-3; 12 bases are a match to TRBD2. This clonotype was sampled from a patient between 2 and 9 years old who had a stem cell transplant for inherited bone marrow failure, so the T cells may come from the graft donor. The CDR3 protein is CASSTTSGSPDTQYF. Here the CDR3 DNA reads TGTGCCAGCAGCACGACTAGCGGGAGTCCAGATACGCAGTATTTT.